What follows are 18 T cell receptor beta chains derived from one specimen sequenced in a study of patients and donors after allogeneic stem cell transplantation. One entry per CDR3 protein, called by TCRdb with MiXCR from the RT-PCR reads. The sample lists about 960,000 distinct CDR3 sequences; around 17% were seen once. Sequencing input: blood, either unsorted or a sorted T cell fraction (not recorded which). The receptors stem from a human donor who was either an allogeneic HSCT recipient or a stem cell or donor lymphocyte infusion donor (not recorded which). It is not recorded whose cells these are; they may come from a transplant donor.

The gene calls are TRBV9 and TRBJ2-1; TRBD2 matches at 11 bases. The CDR3 extends over 15 amino acids. Germline CDR1 is SGDLS and CDR2 is YYNGEE. V gave up 1 base and J gave up 5 bases; unmatched junction bases: 2. The CDR3 DNA is TGTGCCAGCAGCGTACTAGCGGGGGGTCACAATGAGCAGTTCTTC. Translation: CASSVLAGGHNEQFF. Looking up the rest from reference TRBV9 and TRBJ2-1 gives the full variable domain: DSGVTQTPKHLITATGQRVTLRCSPRSGDLSVYWYQQSLDQGLQFLIQYYNGEERAKGNILERFSAQQFPDLHSELNLSSLELGDSALYFCASSVLAGGHNEQFFGPGTRLTVL.

This chain links TRBV9 with TRBJ2-3; D may match TRBD1 or TRBD2 (6 bases each). The V and J ends lost 8 bases and 4 bases respectively, with 14 bases between them. The CDR3 totals 13 residues. CDR1 SGDLS and CDR2 YYNGEE come from the germline V gene. The CDR3 coding sequence is TGTGCCAGTGACAGAGGGGGGCCAGATACGCAGTATTTT. Translation gives CASDRGGPDTQYF.

V gene TRBV12-3 or TRBV12-4 combines with J gene TRBJ1-1, with 7 positions matching TRBD1. Unmatched junction bases numbered 7, after V lost 3 bases and J lost 6 bases. CDR3 length equals 14 residues. The CDR3 region is CASSFLRGSSEAFF. The CDR3 DNA follows: TGTGCCAGCAGTTTTCTCAGGGGGTCGTCTGAAGCTTTCTTT.

This clonotype was seen repeatedly, ten times or more. This chain links TRBV29-1 with TRBJ2-1; possible D gene TRBD1, 5 bases. The CDR3 covers 13 residues. Germline assignment: CDR1 SQVTM and CDR2 ANQGSEA. Trimming stripped 6 bases from V and 0 bases from J, with 9 bases between. CDR3: CSVPTVSYNEQFF. The CDR3 nucleotides read TGCAGCGTCCCGACAGTCTCCTACAATGAGCAGTTCTTC.

The V gene is TRBV7-6, the J gene TRBJ2-2, with D perhaps matching TRBD2 (6 bases). Per germline, CDR1 SGHVS and CDR2 FNYEAQ. CDR3 length equals 16 residues. Trimming cost V 0 bases and J 3 bases, with 11 bases left between them. The CDR3 DNA sequence: TGTGCCAGCAGCTTAGCGCGCGGGGTTGACACCGGGGAGCTGTTTTTT. Its translation is CASSLARGVDTGELFF.

This clonotype was counted ten times or more. The chain joins TRBV10-3 to TRBJ1-3; 8 bases agree with TRBD1. In germline, CDR1 is ENHRY, CDR2 SYGVKD. The V and J ends lost 3 bases and 6 bases, in that order; junction bases with no gene match: 4. CDR3 length: 14 residues. The CDR3: CAISDRGPKNTIYF. CDR3 DNA sequence: TGTGCCATCAGTGACAGGGGGCCTAAAAACACCATATATTTT.

This clonotype was recorded a few times. CDR3 loop: CASRGGEVTEAFF. As DNA, the CDR3 is TGTGCCAGCCGCGGGGGTGAGGTAACTGAAGCTTTCTTT. The chain links TRBV27 to TRBJ1-1, with a weak D call TRBD1 (5 bases). Germline CDR1 and CDR2: MNHEY and SMNVEV (reference sequence). The CDR3 contains 13 residues. Trimming took 8 bases from V and 5 from J, leaving 15 bases between them.

This clonotype was recorded many times. The chain recombines TRBV29-1 with TRBJ2-1; D not certain. The CDR3 extends over 13 amino acids. V lost 6 bases to trimming and J lost 5 bases, with 14 bases between them. From germline, CDR1 is SQVTM and CDR2 ANQGSEA. The CDR3 DNA sequence: TGCAGCGTATGGACCTTTGGGGACAATGAGCAGTTCTTC. Residues: CSVWTFGDNEQFF.

The chain combines TRBV18 with TRBJ1-1; the D is unclear. This CDR3 has 14 amino acids. The V and J ends lost 2 bases and 3 bases respectively, with 10 bases between them. CDR1 is KGHSH and CDR2 is LQKENI in the germline V gene. The CDR3 reads CASSPISKDTEAFF. Here the CDR3 DNA reads TGTGCCAGCTCACCAATTAGTAAGGACACTGAAGCTTTCTTT.

The rearrangement joins TRBV5-1 to TRBJ2-7; D may be TRBD1 (6 bases). The CDR3 spans 14 residues. Per germline, CDR1 SGHRS and CDR2 YFSETQ. The V end lost 4 bases, the J end lost 1 base, and 12 bases lay between the germline ends. This CDR3 is CASSELDSSYEQYF. CDR3 DNA: TGCGCCAGCAGCGAGTTGGACAGTTCCTACGAGCAGTACTTC.

This clonotype was detected ten times or more. V and J are TRBV20-1 and TRBJ1-1; D uncertain. The CDR3 totals 12 residues. V was shortened by 1 base and J by 1 base, with 4 bases between the two germline ends. Looked up from germline, CDR1 is DFQATT and CDR2 is SNEGSKA (reference sequence). The DNA of the CDR3 is TGCAGTGCTAGAGGGCAGAACACTGAAGCTTTCTTT. It is translated as CSARGQNTEAFF.

The chain is built from TRBV11-2 and TRBJ1-5; no definite D call. Trimming cost V 2 bases and J 5 bases, with 13 bases left between them. From germline, CDR1 is SGHAT and CDR2 FQNNGV. This CDR3 has 15 amino acids. The CDR3 spells CASSLSGSVHQPQHF. The CDR3 DNA follows: TGTGCCAGCAGCTTATCGGGGAGTGTACATCAGCCCCAGCATTTT.

This rearrangement joins TRBV14 to TRBJ2-7; 9 bases map to TRBD2. V lost 3 bases and J lost 1; bases outside the gene matches: 4. CDR1 SGHDN and CDR2 FVKESK come from the germline V gene. This CDR3 is built from 15 residues. For the CDR3, the DNA is TGTGCCAGCAGCCAGAGCGGGAGGCCTTCCTACGAGCAGTACTTC. Translation gives CASSQSGRPSYEQYF.

The V and J genes are TRBV11-1 and TRBJ1-1, with D tentatively TRBD1 (5 bases). The CDR3 consists of 14 residues. Trimming cost V 1 base and J 5 bases, with 11 bases left between them. Germline assignment: CDR1 SGHAT and CDR2 FQDESV (reference sequence). CDR3 sequence reads: CASSLVRRGTEAFF. DNA of the CDR3: TGTGCCAGCAGCTTAGTACGAAGGGGAACTGAAGCTTTCTTT.

This clonotype was seen only a few times. J is TRBJ2-1 and V is TRBV20-1, with TRBD2 matching 11 bases. Germline V gives CDR1 DFQATT, CDR2 SNEGSKA (reference sequence). The CDR3 is made up of 14 amino acids. After removal of 1 base from V and 8 bases from J, the junction contained 4 bases not matched to a gene. CDR3 nucleotides: TGCAGTGCTAGAGGGACTAGCGGGTCTCATGAGCAGTTCTTC. This sequence encodes CSARGTSGSHEQFF.

This clonotype was detected only a few times. The chain couples TRBV9 to TRBJ1-2; D gene ambiguous. Trimming shortened V by 6 bases and J by 1 base, and 13 bases separated the two germline ends. Germline V gives CDR1 SGDLS, CDR2 YYNGEE. The CDR3 has 14 amino acids. The CDR3 protein is CASNPWTVNYGYTF. The CDR3 DNA reads as TGTGCCAGCAACCCATGGACGGTTAACTATGGCTACACCTTC.

This clonotype turned up a few times. The chain employs TRBV5-1 and TRBJ2-1, with 7 bases lining up with TRBD2. The CDR3 sequence is 15 residues long. Trimming cost V 0 bases and J 8 bases; bases outside gene matches: 8. From germline, CDR1 is SGHRS and CDR2 YFSETQ. The CDR3 sequence is CASSLDKGGVYEQFF. CDR3 nucleotide sequence: TGCGCCAGCAGCTTGGATAAGGGAGGGGTCTATGAGCAGTTCTTC.

This clonotype has just a few counts. The chain employs TRBV4-3 and TRBJ2-7, with TRBD2 matching over 10 bases. The CDR3 is made up of 16 amino acids. Germline CDR1 reads LGHNA; CDR2 reads YSLEER. Trimming at V came to 0 bases and at J to 6 bases, leaving 8 bases not matched to a gene. The CDR3 loop reads CASSQEAGGKVVEQYF. The CDR3 bases are TGCGCCAGCAGCCAAGAAGCGGGAGGGAAGGTCGTCGAGCAGTACTTC.